This TCR beta chain was captured in a study of blood T cell repertoires in COVID-19. Looking at the study overall: Acute-phase and convalescent COVID-19 samples originated in the United States, Italy and Spain. T cells, B-cell-depleted T cells, or PBMCs supplied cDNA or gDNA.

Trimming cost V 0 bases and J 4 bases, with 9 bases left between them. Germline V gene lookup returns CDR1 MGHRA and CDR2 YSYEKL. The CDR3 loop spans 14 amino acids. In the authors' workflow: It was from reference gene primer amplification that nucleated cell counts were estimated. The table came from immunoSEQ multiplex PCR; TCRdb's copy has only in-frame clones and leaves some out. V and J calls and clone size are given by that table; D and trimming were obtained from the DNA. The sample includes about 210,000 clones, approximately 84% of them seen just once. Sequencing used peripheral blood. The chain couples TRBV4-1 to TRBJ1-2; tentatively, D is TRBD1 (5 bases). This sequence originates from a woman between 45 and 65 years old with active or convalescent COVID-19. The CDR3 loop is CASSQEWGGYGYTF. For the CDR3, the DNA is TGCGCCAGCAGCCAAGAGTGGGGGGGCTATGGCTACACCTTC.